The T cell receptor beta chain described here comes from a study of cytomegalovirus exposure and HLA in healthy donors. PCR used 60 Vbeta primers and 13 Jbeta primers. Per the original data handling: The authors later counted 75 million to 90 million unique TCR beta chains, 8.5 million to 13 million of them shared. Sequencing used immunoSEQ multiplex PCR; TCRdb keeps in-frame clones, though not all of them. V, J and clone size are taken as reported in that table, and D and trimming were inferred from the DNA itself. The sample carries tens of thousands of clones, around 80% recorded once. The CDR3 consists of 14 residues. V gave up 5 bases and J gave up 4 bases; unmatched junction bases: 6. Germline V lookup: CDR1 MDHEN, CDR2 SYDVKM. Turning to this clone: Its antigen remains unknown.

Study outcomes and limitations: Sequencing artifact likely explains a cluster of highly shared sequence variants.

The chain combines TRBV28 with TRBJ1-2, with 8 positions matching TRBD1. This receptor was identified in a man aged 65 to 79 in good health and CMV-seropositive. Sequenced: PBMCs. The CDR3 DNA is TGTGCCAGCAGTATGGGAGACAGGGGCTATGGCTACACCTTC. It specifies CASSMGDRGYGYTF.